This T cell receptor (beta chain) was captured in a study of cytomegalovirus exposure and HLA in healthy donors. The primer mix had 60 Vbeta and 13 Jbeta primers. Generated by immunoSEQ multiplex PCR, the TCRdb table keeps only in-frame clones and is missing some. There are 150,000 to 200,000 clones in the sample; over 70% occur only once, and over 3.5% lies in the top ten. Germline lookup yields CDR1 MNHNS and CDR2 SASEGT. The CDR3 contains 15 residues. Trimming removed 4 bases at V and 1 base at J, with 11 bases between. The J gene is TRBJ1-5, the V gene TRBV6-1; perhaps TRBD1 as D (6 bases). The origin of this receptor is a man aged 45 to 65 in good health and CMV-seronegative. The sequenced sample was PBMCs. The CDR3 nucleotides are TGTGCCAGCAGTGGGCAGGGGTCCAGCAATCAGCCCCAGCATTTT. It encodes CASSGQGSSNQPQHF.